A single sample gave rise to the 7 T cell receptor beta chains below, sequenced in a study of T cell responses to AZD1222 COVID-19 vaccine. Sequenced by immunoSEQ multiplex PCR; TCRdb stores in-frame clones only, minus some. Of about 160,000 clones in the sample, roughly nine tenths are singletons; the top ten hold around 2%. The material was peripheral blood, obtained on day 0 of AZD1222 vaccination. Every receptor here comes from an adult in good health.

The CDR3 DNA is TGTGCCAGCAGTCCCACAGGGGGTGTAAACACCATATATTTT. This codes for CASSPTGGVNTIYF. The rearrangement joins TRBV6-6 to TRBJ1-3; 8 bases fit TRBD1. V dropped 5 bases and J dropped 6; count of bases not matched to a gene: 6. Germline CDR1 MNHNY, CDR2 SVGAGI (reference sequence). This CDR3 has 14 amino acids.

The genes are TRBV29-1 and TRBJ1-2; unclear D gene. There are 11 residues in the CDR3. V was shortened by 3 bases and J by 8 bases, with 10 bases between the two germline ends. Germline V gives CDR1 SQVTM, CDR2 ANQGSEA. The CDR3 nucleotides read TGCAGCGTTGAGTTTGGGAAGGGCTACACCTTC. This sequence encodes CSVEFGKGYTF. The whole variable domain, filled in from reference TRBV29-1 and TRBJ1-2, reads SAVISQKPSRDICQRGTSLTIQCQVDSQVTMMFWYRQQPGQSLTLIATANQGSEATYESGFVIDKFPISRPNLTFSTLTVSNMSPEDSSIYLCSVEFGKGYTFGSGTRLTVV.

The genes are TRBV11-2 and TRBJ1-3, with D possibly matching TRBD1 (5 bases). CDR1 is SGHAT, CDR2 FQNNGV, per germline. Trimming removed 3 bases from V and 8 bases from J, with 11 bases in between. This CDR3 spans 13 amino acids. CDR3 DNA sequence: TGTGCCAGCAGCTTCCGACAAGGGGACACCATATATTTT. Protein sequence: CASSFRQGDTIYF.

The chain couples TRBV9 to TRBJ2-2; D is undetermined. The CDR3 is 13 amino acids. The germline V gene encodes CDR1 SGDLS and CDR2 YYNGEE. With 4 bases removed from V and 1 base from J, the gap between germline ends came to 5 bases. CDR3: CASSRGNTGELFF. The DNA of the CDR3 is TGTGCCAGCAGCCGCGGGAACACCGGGGAGCTGTTTTTT. Combining the CDR3 with reference TRBV9 and TRBJ2-2 gives the whole variable domain DSGVTQTPKHLITATGQRVTLRCSPRSGDLSVYWYQQSLDQGLQFLIQYYNGEERAKGNILERFSAQQFPDLHSELNLSSLELGDSALYFCASSRGNTGELFFGEGSRLTVL.

This sequence joins TRBV14 and TRBJ1-1; no definite D call. The germline gives CDR1 SGHDN, CDR2 FVKESK. The CDR3 is 14 residues long. V was pared by 1 base and J by 1 base, with 7 bases between. The CDR3: CASSQVRGNTEAFF. The CDR3 DNA is TGTGCCAGCAGCCAAGTTCGCGGGAACACTGAAGCTTTCTTT.

The rearrangement joins TRBV24-1 to TRBJ1-1; D remains ambiguous. Germline CDR1 is KGHDR and CDR2 is SFDVKD. The CDR3 consists of 11 residues. V dropped 10 bases and J dropped 3 bases, with 8 bases sitting between them. DNA for the CDR3: TGTGCCACGAAGAAAGACACTGAAGCTTTCTTT. Protein product: CATKKDTEAFF.

V and J are TRBV19 and TRBJ1-5; 11 bases agree with TRBD1. Germline CDR1 LNHDA, CDR2 SQIVND (reference sequence). V trimming: 3 bases; J trimming: 6 bases; junction bases outside the gene matches: 7. CDR3 size: 16 residues. The CDR3 region is CASSILGQGATQPQHF. The CDR3, as DNA: TGTGCCAGTAGTATTTTAGGACAGGGGGCGACTCAGCCCCAGCATTTT.